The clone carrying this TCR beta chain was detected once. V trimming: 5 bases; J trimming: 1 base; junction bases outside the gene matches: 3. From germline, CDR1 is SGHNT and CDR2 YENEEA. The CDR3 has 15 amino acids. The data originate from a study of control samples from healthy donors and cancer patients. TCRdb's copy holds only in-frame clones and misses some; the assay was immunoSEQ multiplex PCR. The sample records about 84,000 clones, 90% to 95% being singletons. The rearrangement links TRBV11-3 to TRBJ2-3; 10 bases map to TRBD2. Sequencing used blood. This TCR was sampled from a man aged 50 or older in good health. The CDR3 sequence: CASSLTSGGTDTQYF. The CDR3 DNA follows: TGTGCCAGCAGCCTTACTAGCGGGGGCACAGATACGCAGTATTTT.